This TCR beta chain was recorded in a study of tumor-infiltrating lymphocytes in primary liver carcinoma. This CDR3 contains 16 residues. The V end lost 1 base, the J end lost 3 bases, and 14 bases lay between the germline ends. From approximately 450 ng total RNA, TCR beta cDNA was generated with a primer in the constant region. Libraries for TCR beta were built through three nested multiplex PCR rounds, which together made up a slightly modified ARM-PCR procedure. The opening two PCR rounds, nine to eleven cycles each, paired TRBV1-TRBV30 forward primers with a C-beta reverse primer. TCRdb processed the multiplex PCR reads anew with MiXCR; each CDR3 protein has one entry. In the table there are some 120,000 distinct CDR3 sequences, around 60% of which are singletons. Investigators took RNA and DNA out together from roughly 18-30 mg of unsorted bulk tissue. Patients in the cohort were treatment-naive and living with chronic HBV infection.

On this clonotype itself: A much larger clone lies a single base off, so this may be a read error.

This TCR was recovered from a woman in her fifties or sixties with primary liver carcinoma and hepatitis B virus infection. The J gene is TRBJ2-4, the V gene TRBV5-3; no reliable D call. TRBV5-3 is noted as an ORF with a role that remains uncertain. The specimen was liver tumor tissue from sampling region 3. Noted subset: tumor region T3, left-lateral pole. The CDR3 protein is CARSLRPVIDKNIQYF. CDR3 sequence (DNA): TGTGCCAGAAGCTTGAGGCCGGTTATAGACAAAAACATTCAGTACTTC.